The 9 T cell receptor beta chains in this list originate from one sample, sequenced in a study of CD8+ T cells in alopecia areata. Researchers sorted pooled cutaneous lymph node cells on the basis of CD4, CD8alpha, NKG2D, NKG2ACE and other markers. Following RNA extraction, reverse transcription yielded cDNA that acted as the sequencing template. Produced via immunoSEQ multiplex PCR; TCRdb's table is partial and in-frame only. The sample presents approximately 300,000 clones, none singletons. Sample: CD4+ T cells sorted from a lymph node. These receptors originate from a C3H/HeJ mouse with alopecia areata. For the strain, the MHC haplotype given is H2-k.

This clone occurred a few times. The genes are named according to mouse. The CDR3 is cut off 4 residues early in the read; its end comes from the germline J gene. The sample holds other DNA sequences that translate to the same CDR3. V gene TRBV1 combines with J gene TRBJ1-1; 8 nucleotides agree with TRBD1. CDR1 and CDR2 from the germline V gene are NSQYPW and LRSPGD (reference sequence). There are 15 residues in the CDR3. V dropped 3 bases and J dropped 0; count of bases not matched to a gene: 3. The sequenced part of the CDR3 DNA is TGCACCTGCAGTGCCCCGACAGGGGCAAACACA. Translated, it gives CTCSAPTGANT. The whole CDR3 protein reads CTCSAPTGANTEVFF.

This clone was seen a handful of times. Mouse gene names apply. Sequencing ends 4 residues short of the CDR3 end; the germline J gene provides the rest. The rearrangement links TRBV13-1 to TRBJ1-1; 11 bases map to TRBD1. CDR1 is NSHNY, CDR2 SYGAGN, per germline. The CDR3 runs 14 residues. CDR3 DNA, as far as it was read: TGTGCCAGCAGTGATCCGGGACAGGGGGCA. Amino acid sequence: CASSDPGQGA. The whole CDR3 sequence reads CASSDPGQGAEVFF.

Comment on this clone: Gene names denote mouse genes. The read finishes 4 residues shy of the CDR3 end, and the germline J gene is used to complete it. The V gene is TRBV19, the J gene TRBJ2-3, with TRBD2 matching 7 bases. Per the germline V gene, CDR1 is FNHDT and CDR2 is SITEND (reference sequence). V was pared by 2 bases and J by 0 bases, with 3 bases of the junction left unmatched. This CDR3 is built from 15 residues. The part of the CDR3 DNA that was read is TGTGCCAGCAGTATGTTGGGGGGTAGTGCAGAA. Encoded protein: CASSMLGGSAE. The whole CDR3 protein reads CASSMLGGSAETLYF.

A word on this clone: Any gene name here is a mouse gene name. The read stops 4 residues short of the end of the CDR3; the missing end is completed from the germline J gene. V is TRBV31 and J is TRBJ2-2, with D tentatively TRBD1 (5 bases). Trimming removed 0 bases from V and 2 bases from J, with 13 bases in between. This CDR3 contains 16 residues. From germline, CDR1 is GKSSPN and CDR2 SITVG. The CDR3 DNA, read in part, is TGTGCCTGGAGTCTAGAGAGGGGAGGGAACACCGGG. This codes for CAWSLERGGNTG. The full CDR3 reads CAWSLERGGNTGQLYF.

Worth noting for this clone: Genes here carry mouse names. The read stops 4 residues short of the end of the CDR3; the missing end is completed from the germline J gene. Additional DNA sequences in this sample encode the identical CDR3. J is TRBJ2-1 and V is TRBV17, with 8 nucleotides matching TRBD2. This CDR3 region has 15 residues. V was clipped by 3 bases and J by 3 bases; unmatched bases: 4. The germline V gene has CDR1 MNHDT and CDR2 YYDKIL. The sequenced part of the CDR3 DNA is TGTGCTAGCAGTAGGCTGGGGGGCCCCTATGCT. Its protein is CASSRLGGPYA. The whole CDR3 sequence reads CASSRLGGPYAEQFF.

This clone was seen a few times. Here the gene names and germline are mouse. Read coverage stops 4 residues before the CDR3 terminus; the germline J gene supplies the remainder. The chain employs TRBV5 and TRBJ1-1, with D possibly matching TRBD1 (5 bases). This CDR3 contains 13 residues. Germline lookup yields CDR1 LGHNA and CDR2 YNLKQL (reference sequence). CDR3 DNA (partial): TGTGCCAGCAGCCCACTGGGGGGTGGA. Protein product: CASSPLGGG. The full CDR3 sequence reads CASSPLGGGEVFF.

With respect to this clone: The gene symbols are mouse symbols. The CDR3 end falls 4 residues outside the read, so it is completed with the germline J gene. This chain connects TRBV14 to TRBJ2-7; D is possibly TRBD1 (5 bases). V lost 1 base and J lost 0, with 11 bases in between. This CDR3 is 15 amino acids long. Germline values: CDR1 SGHDT, CDR2 FRDEAV. CDR3 DNA (partial): TGTGCCAGCAGTTTCAAGGGGTCTATCTCCTAT. Translation: CASSFKGSISY. The CDR3 in its entirety is CASSFKGSISYEQYF.

Comment on this clone: Gene names and germline match the mouse. The missing CDR3 end, 4 residues past where the read stops, is filled in from the germline J gene. The chain employs TRBV14 and TRBJ2-5; TRBD2 might be the D (6 bases). The CDR3 is made up of 15 amino acids. Looked up from germline, CDR1 is SGHDT and CDR2 is FRDEAV. V lost 5 bases and J lost 0, with 13 bases in between. The part of the CDR3 DNA that was read is TGTGCCAGCAGCCCCGGACTGCTTAACCAAGAC. This sequence encodes CASSPGLLNQD. The entire CDR3 is CASSPGLLNQDTQYF.

This clone turned up a few times. Gene and germline names: mouse. The CDR3 is cut off 4 residues early in the read; its end comes from the germline J gene. The J gene is TRBJ2-5, the V gene TRBV13-3; TRBD2 is a possible D gene (6 bases). This CDR3 spans 13 amino acids. In germline, CDR1 is NNHDY, CDR2 SYVADS. CDR3 amino acids: CASSETGRDTQYF. CDR3 DNA (partial): TGTGCCAGCAGTGAGACTGGTCGAGAC. The full variable domain, its missing parts supplied by reference TRBV13-3 and TRBJ2-5, is EAAVTQSPRSKVAVTGGKVTLSCHQTNNHDYMYWYRQDTGHGLRLIHYSYVADSTEKGDIPDGYKASRPSQENFSLILELASLSQTAVYFCASSETGRDTQYFGPGTRLLVL.